A single sample gave rise to the 18 T cell receptor beta chains below, sequenced in a study of vaccination effects on CD4 cells after COVID-19. For these TCRs, the target antigens are not known. Libraries were prepared by immunoSEQ multiplex PCR; TCRdb keeps only in-frame clonotypes and omits some of them. This sample has approximately 16,000 clones, with roughly 80% found just once. With the ViraFEST assay, the study expanded antigen-specific CD4+ T cells using viral peptide pools, then sequenced them. Following 10 days of culture, CD4+ T cells were isolated. The person's infection with SARS-CoV-2, confirmed by PCR, took place between March and December 2020. Vaccine administered to participants consisted of two doses of either BNT162b2 or mRNA-1273. This material consisted of CD4+ T cells from PBMCs cultured with HCoV-NL63 spike peptides, taken after COVID-19 vaccination. Source of these receptors: a human donor who had a prior SARS-CoV-2 infection.

This rearrangement joins TRBV5-1 to TRBJ1-4; D is uncertain. CDR3 length equals 15 residues. Deletions cut 0 bases from V and 4 bases from J, with 10 bases between. Germline CDR1 SGHRS, CDR2 YFSETQ. CDR3 region: CASSLGRLSNEKLFF. The DNA of the CDR3 is TGCGCCAGCAGCTTGGGGCGACTGAGTAATGAAAAACTGTTTTTT.

This chain links TRBV7-3 with TRBJ1-4; perhaps TRBD1 as D (5 bases). Germline V gene lookup returns CDR1 SGHTA and CDR2 FQGTGA. Between the trimmed V and J ends, which lost 6 bases and 5 bases, there was a span of 16 bases. The CDR3 runs 15 residues. The CDR3 nucleotides read TGTGCCAGCAGAAGACCGGGACTGCAGAATGAAAAACTGTTTTTT. Its translation: CASRRPGLQNEKLFF.

The J gene is TRBJ1-1, the V gene TRBV10-3; D ambiguous. CDR1 ENHRY and CDR2 SYGVKD come from the germline V gene. The V and J ends lost 6 bases and 1 base respectively, with 6 bases between them. This CDR3 is 12 amino acids long. The CDR3 region is CAIRQRNTEAFF. The CDR3 nucleotides read TGTGCCATCAGACAGAGGAACACTGAAGCTTTCTTT.

As DNA, the CDR3 is TGCAGTGCTTGGGACAGGGCGGGCTACACCTTC. This gives the protein CSAWDRAGYTF. The rearrangement links TRBV20-1 to TRBJ1-2, with 9 bases that match TRBD1. The CDR3 has 11 residues. Trimming took 5 bases from V and 8 from J; bases not matched to a gene: 3. Germline CDR1 is DFQATT and CDR2 is SNEGSKA (reference sequence).

This clone was counted a few times. This sequence joins TRBV2 and TRBJ1-5, with D unresolved. The germline gives CDR1 SNHLY, CDR2 FYNNEI. The V end lost 7 bases, the J end lost 2 bases, and 12 bases lay between the germline ends. CDR3 size: 14 residues. CDR3 DNA sequence: TGTGCCAGCACTCCCGGACGAGGCAATCAGCCCCAGCATTTT. It codes for CASTPGRGNQPQHF.

This chain connects TRBV7-2 to TRBJ1-6, with D maybe TRBD1 (6 bases). Germline V gene data show CDR1 as SGHTA and CDR2 as FQGNSA. The CDR3 consists of 14 residues. V shed 2 bases and J shed 6 bases, with 8 bases lying between them. The CDR3 nucleotides read TGTGCCAGCAGCTTATTCAGGGGTAATTCACCCCTCCACTTT. It is translated as CASSLFRGNSPLHF.

The chain has TRBV30 and TRBJ1-2; 7 nucleotides align to TRBD1. The germline V gene encodes CDR1 GTSNPN and CDR2 SVGIG (reference sequence). V shed 3 bases, J shed 6 bases, and the junction held 10 bases outside the gene matches. CDR3 length: 14 amino acids. CDR3 DNA sequence: TGTGCCTGGAGAAAACCGGGACAGAGGCATGGCTACACCTTC. Amino acid sequence: CAWRKPGQRHGYTF.

This chain joins TRBV10-3 and TRBJ1-5; 7 bases line up with TRBD1. V shed 6 bases, J shed 0 bases, and the junction held 5 bases outside the gene matches. This CDR3 is 15 amino acids long. Per the germline V gene, CDR1 is ENHRY and CDR2 is SYGVKD. In DNA form, the CDR3 reads TGTGCCATCAGCGAACAGGGGTATAGCAATCAGCCCCAGCATTTT. It translates to CAISEQGYSNQPQHF.

This chain connects TRBV5-5 to TRBJ2-1; 8 bases line up with TRBD1. CDR1 SGHKS and CDR2 YYEKEE come from the germline V gene (reference sequence). The CDR3 has 15 amino acids. With V trimmed by 4 bases and J by 4 bases, 7 bases remained unmatched. The DNA for the CDR3 is TGTGCCAGCAGCCGCAGGGGGCCCTCGTACAATGAGCAGTTCTTC. This encodes CASSRRGPSYNEQFF.

The chain combines TRBV10-3 with TRBJ1-2, with D perhaps matching TRBD1 (5 bases). The CDR3 is 16 amino acids. The V gene's germline CDR1 is ENHRY and CDR2 SYGVKD. The V and J ends lost 3 bases and 3 bases respectively, with 17 bases between them. Written as DNA, the CDR3 is TGTGCCATCAGTGACAGGGTCTACGATCGTCACTATGGCTACACCTTC. This translates into CAISDRVYDRHYGYTF.

The table lists this clone with a few counts. DNA of the CDR3: TGTGCCAGCAGCGTAGGGACAGCTTATGGCTACACCTTC. Translation gives CASSVGTAYGYTF. The J gene is TRBJ1-2, the V gene TRBV9; D is possibly TRBD1 (6 bases). The germline V gene encodes CDR1 SGDLS and CDR2 YYNGEE. Trimming took 0 bases from V and 5 from J, leaving 8 bases between them. The CDR3 sequence is 13 residues long.

The chain recombines TRBV7-2 with TRBJ2-3, with D unclear. In germline, CDR1 is SGHTA, CDR2 FQGNSA. The CDR3 loop spans 14 amino acids. Trimming left V 6 bases short and J 2 bases short, with 12 bases between. This chain's CDR3 is CASRQRGNTDTQYF. CDR3 in DNA: TGTGCCAGCAGGCAGCGAGGCAACACAGATACGCAGTATTTT.

Here the CDR3 reads CASSSRTGLAYEQYF. The CDR3 DNA reads TGCGCCAGCAGCTCAAGGACAGGGTTGGCCTACGAGCAGTACTTC. This chain joins TRBV5-1 and TRBJ2-7; 8 bases match TRBD1. V shed 3 bases, J shed 2 bases, and the junction held 7 bases outside the gene matches. The CDR3 loop spans 15 amino acids. Germline V gives CDR1 SGHRS, CDR2 YFSETQ.

The chain joins TRBV30 to TRBJ1-3; D is unclear. Germline V gene lookup returns CDR1 GTSNPN and CDR2 SVGIG (reference sequence). The CDR3 length is 13 residues. V was clipped by 0 bases and J by 4 bases, with 7 bases between them. This CDR3 is CAWSVPGGNTIYF. CDR3 DNA: TGTGCCTGGAGTGTACCCGGGGGAAACACCATATATTTT.

This chain links TRBV16 with TRBJ2-5; D uncertain. The CDR3 has 18 amino acids. The germline gives CDR1 KGHSY, CDR2 FQNENV. Trimming removed 0 bases from V and 0 bases from J, with 17 bases in between. CDR3 in amino acids: CASSQSASPETYQETQYF. The CDR3 coding sequence is TGTGCCAGCAGCCAATCAGCGTCTCCGGAGACGTACCAAGAGACCCAGTACTTC.

The chain carries TRBV7-2 and TRBJ2-7; 9 bases match TRBD1. Per germline, CDR1 SGHTA and CDR2 FQGNSA. Losses at the gene ends were 5 bases for V and 2 bases for J; bases not matched to a gene: 4. The CDR3 extends over 14 amino acids. This CDR3 is CASSPRTGAYEQYF. CDR3 nucleotides: TGTGCCAGCAGCCCGAGGACAGGGGCCTACGAGCAGTACTTC.

The chain employs TRBV18 and TRBJ1-2; 9 nucleotides line up with TRBD1. V was pared by 3 bases and J by 6 bases, with 11 bases of the junction left unmatched. This CDR3 contains 16 residues. Germline assignment: CDR1 KGHSH and CDR2 LQKENI. Here the CDR3 DNA reads TGTGCCAGCTCACCGGGTACGGGACAGGGACGGGATGGCTACACCTTC. Translated, it gives CASSPGTGQGRDGYTF.

The rearrangement joins TRBV7-9 to TRBJ2-3; D might be TRBD1 (7 bases). CDR3 length: 16 residues. Trimming took off 6 bases at V and 4 bases at J, with 20 bases between the two ends. Germline V gene data show CDR1 as SEHNR and CDR2 as FQNEAQ (reference sequence). CDR3 in amino acids: CASSQGGTVNPDTQYF. CDR3 sequence (DNA): TGTGCCAGCAGTCAAGGCGGGACAGTGAACCCAGATACGCAGTATTTT.